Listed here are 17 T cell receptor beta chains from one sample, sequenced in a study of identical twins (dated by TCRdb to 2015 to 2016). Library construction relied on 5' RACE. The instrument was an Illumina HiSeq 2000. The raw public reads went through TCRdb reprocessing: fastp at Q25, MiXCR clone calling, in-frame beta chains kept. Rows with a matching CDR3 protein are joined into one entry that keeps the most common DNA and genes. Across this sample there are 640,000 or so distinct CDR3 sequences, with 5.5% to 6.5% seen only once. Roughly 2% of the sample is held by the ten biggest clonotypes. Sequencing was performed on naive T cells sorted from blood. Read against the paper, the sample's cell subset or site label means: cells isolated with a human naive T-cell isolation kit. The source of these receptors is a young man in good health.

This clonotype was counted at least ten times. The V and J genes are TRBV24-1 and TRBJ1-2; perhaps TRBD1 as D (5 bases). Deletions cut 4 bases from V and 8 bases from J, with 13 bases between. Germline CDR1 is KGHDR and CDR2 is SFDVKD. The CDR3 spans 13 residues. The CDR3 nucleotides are TGTGCCACCAGTGACGACAGTGTTCAGGGCTACACCTTC. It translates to CATSDDSVQGYTF.

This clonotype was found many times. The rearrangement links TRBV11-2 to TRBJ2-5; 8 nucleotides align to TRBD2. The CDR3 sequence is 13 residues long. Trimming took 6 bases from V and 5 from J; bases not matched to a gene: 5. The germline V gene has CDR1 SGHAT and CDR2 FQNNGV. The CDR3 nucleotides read TGTGCCAGCAGGACTGGCGGGGGGGAGACCCAGTACTTC. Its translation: CASRTGGGETQYF.

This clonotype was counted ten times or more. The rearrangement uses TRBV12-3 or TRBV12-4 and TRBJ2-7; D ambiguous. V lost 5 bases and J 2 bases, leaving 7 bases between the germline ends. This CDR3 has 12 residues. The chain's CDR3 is CASSPGPYEQYF. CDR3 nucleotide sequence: TGTGCCAGCAGTCCGGGTCCCTACGAGCAGTACTTC.

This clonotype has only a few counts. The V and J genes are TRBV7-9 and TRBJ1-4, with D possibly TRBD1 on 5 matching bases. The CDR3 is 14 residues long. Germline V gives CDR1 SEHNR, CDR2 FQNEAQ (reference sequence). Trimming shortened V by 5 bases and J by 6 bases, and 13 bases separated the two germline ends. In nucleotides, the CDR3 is TGTGCCAGCAGCCAACCGGCCAGGGATGAAAAACTGTTTTTT. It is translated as CASSQPARDEKLFF.

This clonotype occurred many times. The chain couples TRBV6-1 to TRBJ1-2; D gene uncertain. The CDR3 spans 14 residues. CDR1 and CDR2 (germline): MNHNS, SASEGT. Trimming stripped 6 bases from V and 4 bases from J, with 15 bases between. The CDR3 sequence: CASRDLSRAYGYTF. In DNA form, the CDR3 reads TGTGCCAGCAGGGACCTCTCAAGGGCCTATGGCTACACCTTC.

CDR3 in DNA: TGTGCCAGTAGTCGACACACTCTTAGCAATCAGCCCCAGCATTTT. As protein: CASSRHTLSNQPQHF. The chain couples TRBV19 to TRBJ1-5; D is unclear. CDR1 and CDR2 from the germline V gene are LNHDA and SQIVND (reference sequence). The ends were cut back, 5 bases at V and 0 bases at J, with 11 bases in the middle. This CDR3 has 15 amino acids.

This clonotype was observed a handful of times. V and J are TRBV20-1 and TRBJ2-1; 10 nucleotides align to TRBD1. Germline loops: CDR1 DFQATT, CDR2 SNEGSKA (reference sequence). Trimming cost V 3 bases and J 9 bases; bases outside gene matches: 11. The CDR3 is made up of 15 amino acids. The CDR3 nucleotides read TGCAGTGCTAGGGGCCCGGGACAGGGGTCCCGTGAGCAGTTCTTC. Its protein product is CSARGPGQGSREQFF.

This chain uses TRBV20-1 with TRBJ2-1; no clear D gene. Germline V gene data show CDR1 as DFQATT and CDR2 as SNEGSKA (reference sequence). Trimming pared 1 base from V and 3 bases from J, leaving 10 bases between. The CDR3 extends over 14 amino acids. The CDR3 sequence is CSARVAPIYNEQFF. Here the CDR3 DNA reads TGCAGTGCTAGAGTCGCCCCGATCTACAATGAGCAGTTCTTC.

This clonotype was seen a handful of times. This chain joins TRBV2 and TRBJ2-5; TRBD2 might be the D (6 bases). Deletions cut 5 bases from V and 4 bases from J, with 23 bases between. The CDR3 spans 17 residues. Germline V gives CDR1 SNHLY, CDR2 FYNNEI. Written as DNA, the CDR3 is TGTGCCAGCAGTTCACGCTCGGGACTCCGAGGGGCAGAGACCCAGTACTTC. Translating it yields CASSSRSGLRGAETQYF.

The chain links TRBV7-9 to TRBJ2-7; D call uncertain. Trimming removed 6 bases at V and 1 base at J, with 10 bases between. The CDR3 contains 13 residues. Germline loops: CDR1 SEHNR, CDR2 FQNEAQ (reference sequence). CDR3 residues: CASSKLGSYEQYV. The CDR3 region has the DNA TGTGCCAGCAGTAAACTGGGTTCCTACGAGCAGTACGTC.

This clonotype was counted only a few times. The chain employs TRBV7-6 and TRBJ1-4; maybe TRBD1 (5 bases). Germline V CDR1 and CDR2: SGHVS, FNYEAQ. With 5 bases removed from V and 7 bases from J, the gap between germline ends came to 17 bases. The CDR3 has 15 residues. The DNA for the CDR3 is TGTGCCAGCAGCCCAAGTCACGCCCAGGGTGAAAAACTGTTTTTT. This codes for CASSPSHAQGEKLFF.

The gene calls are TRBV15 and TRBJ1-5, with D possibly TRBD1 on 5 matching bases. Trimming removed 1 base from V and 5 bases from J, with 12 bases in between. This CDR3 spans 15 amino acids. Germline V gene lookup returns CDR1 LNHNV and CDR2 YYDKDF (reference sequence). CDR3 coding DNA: TGTGCCACCAGCAGAGTCCCCAGGGCAGATCAGCCCCAGCATTTT. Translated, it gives CATSRVPRADQPQHF.

The CDR3 DNA sequence: TGCAGCGTGGCCCAGCGGGCGGACGGTGAGCAGTTCTTC. It encodes CSVAQRADGEQFF. The V gene is TRBV29-1, the J gene TRBJ2-1; the D gene is possibly TRBD2 (6 bases). V was cut by 6 bases and J by 9 bases, with 18 bases left in between. The CDR3 extends over 13 amino acids. Per the germline V gene, CDR1 is SQVTM and CDR2 is ANQGSEA.

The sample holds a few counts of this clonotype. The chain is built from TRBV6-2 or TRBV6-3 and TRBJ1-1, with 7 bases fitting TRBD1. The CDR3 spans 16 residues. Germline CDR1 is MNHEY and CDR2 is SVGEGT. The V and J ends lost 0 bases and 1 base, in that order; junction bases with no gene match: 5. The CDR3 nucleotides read TGTGCCAGCAGTTACTCAGGGACAGCTACGAACACTGAAGCTTTCTTT. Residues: CASSYSGTATNTEAFF.

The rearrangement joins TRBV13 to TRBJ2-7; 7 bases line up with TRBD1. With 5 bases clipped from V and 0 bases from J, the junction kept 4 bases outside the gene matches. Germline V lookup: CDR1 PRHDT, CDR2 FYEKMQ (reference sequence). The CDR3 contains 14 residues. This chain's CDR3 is CASSHRGSSYEQYF. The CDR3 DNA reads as TGTGCCAGCAGCCACAGGGGTTCCTCCTACGAGCAGTACTTC. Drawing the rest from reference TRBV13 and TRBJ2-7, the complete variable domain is AAGVIQSPRHLIKEKRETATLKCYPIPRHDTVYWYQQGPGQDPQFLISFYEKMQSDKGSIPDRFSAQQFSDYHSELNMSSLELGDSALYFCASSHRGSSYEQYFGPGTRLTVT.

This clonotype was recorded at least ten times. In DNA, the CDR3 is TGTGCCATCGCGGTTCCCCCAGACTCTGGAAACACCATATATTTT. Translating gives CAIAVPPDSGNTIYF. The chain is built from TRBV10-3 and TRBJ1-3; no definite D call. CDR3 length equals 15 residues. The germline gives CDR1 ENHRY, CDR2 SYGVKD. V lost 8 bases and J lost 0, with 14 bases in between.

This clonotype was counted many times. The CDR3 DNA is TGTGCCAGCAGCCAATCTAGGAGACACACCCACGAGCAGTACTTC. Translated: CASSQSRRHTHEQYF. This rearrangement joins TRBV16 to TRBJ2-7; no clear D gene. Trimming left V 0 bases short and J 5 bases short, with 14 bases between. The germline gives CDR1 KGHSY, CDR2 FQNENV. The length of the CDR3 is 15 residues.